One TCR beta chain is described in this entry. The V end lost 2 bases, the J end lost 1 base, and 11 bases lay between the germline ends. The CDR3 runs 15 residues. The germline gives CDR1 MNHEY, CDR2 SVGAGI. Measured with immunoSEQ multiplex PCR; TCRdb has only the in-frame clones, and not every one. The table lists around 46,000 clones, around nine tenths of them singletons. The data originate from a study of OX40 agonist ivuxolimab in advanced cancers. The sample in question was CD4+ or CD8+ T cells sorted from blood, obtained in a trial of the OX40 agonist ivuxolimab. The chain links TRBV6-5 to TRBJ1-1, with D uncertain. The clonotype comes from an adult with an advanced solid tumor such as melanoma, head and neck, liver or kidney cancer. This CDR3 reads CASSYAVRGNTEAFF. The CDR3 DNA reads as TGTGCCAGCAGTTACGCCGTGCGGGGGAACACTGAAGCTTTCTTT.